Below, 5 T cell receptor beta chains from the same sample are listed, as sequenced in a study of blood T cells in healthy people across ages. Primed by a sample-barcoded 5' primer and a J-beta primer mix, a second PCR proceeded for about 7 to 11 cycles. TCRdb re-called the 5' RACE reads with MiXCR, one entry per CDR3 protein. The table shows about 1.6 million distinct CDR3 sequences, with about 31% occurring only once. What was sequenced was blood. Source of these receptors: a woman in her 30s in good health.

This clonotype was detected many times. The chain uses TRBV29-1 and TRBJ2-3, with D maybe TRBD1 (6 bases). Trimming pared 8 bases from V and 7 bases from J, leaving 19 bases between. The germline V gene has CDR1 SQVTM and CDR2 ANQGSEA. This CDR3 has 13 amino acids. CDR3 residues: CSLQSSGAHTQYF. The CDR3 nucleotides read TGCAGCCTACAATCGTCAGGGGCGCATACGCAGTATTTT.

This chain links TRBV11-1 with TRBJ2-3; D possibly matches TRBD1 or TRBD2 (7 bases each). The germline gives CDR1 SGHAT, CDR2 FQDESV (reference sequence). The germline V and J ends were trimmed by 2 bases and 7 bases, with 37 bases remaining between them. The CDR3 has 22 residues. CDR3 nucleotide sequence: TGTGCCAGCAGCTTATGGTCGAAGGCCGGGACAGATCGTGGGGGGGGCCGTCATACGCAGTATTTT. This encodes CASSLWSKAGTDRGGGRHTQYF.

In DNA form, the CDR3 reads TGCAGCGTTGTCCCCCCAGCGGATCTCACAGATACGCAGTATTTT. Protein sequence: CSVVPPADLTDTQYF. The chain is built from TRBV29-1 and TRBJ2-3, with a weak D call TRBD2 (5 bases). V was pared by 4 bases and J by 2 bases, with 16 bases between. This CDR3 comprises 15 residues. CDR1 and CDR2 from the germline V gene are SQVTM and ANQGSEA.

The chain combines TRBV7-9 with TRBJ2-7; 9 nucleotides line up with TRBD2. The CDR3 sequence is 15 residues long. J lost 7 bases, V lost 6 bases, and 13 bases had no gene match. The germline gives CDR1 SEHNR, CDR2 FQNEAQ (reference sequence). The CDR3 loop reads CASRPRERGDNEQYF. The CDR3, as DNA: TGTGCCAGCAGACCCCGGGAGCGGGGGGACAATGAGCAGTACTTC.

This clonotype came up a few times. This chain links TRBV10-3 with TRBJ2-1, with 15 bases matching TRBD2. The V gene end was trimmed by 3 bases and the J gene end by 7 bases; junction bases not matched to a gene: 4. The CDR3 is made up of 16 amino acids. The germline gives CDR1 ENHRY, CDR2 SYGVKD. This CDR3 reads CAISDGTSGGWNEQFF. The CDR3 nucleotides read TGTGCCATCAGTGATGGGACTAGCGGGGGGTGGAATGAGCAGTTCTTC.